A selection of T cell receptor beta chains follows, all from one sample in a study of metastatic and nonmetastatic thyroid tumors. TCRdb reprocessed the PCR reads via MiXCR. The sample includes about 89,000 clones, roughly an eighth seen only once; the top ten take more than 7%. Sequencing was carried out using tumor tissue. The receptors originated from a female donor with papillary thyroid cancer or a benign thyroid nodule (not recorded which). Some clones in this sample may be carry-over from other donors' samples. CDR3s include the opening cysteine and the closing phenylalanine or tryptophan. Where a row states a size, it is once, few, many or the class of an expanded clone; other rows omit it.

14 many TRBJ2-7 TRBV11-2 CASSLGVQGYEQYF
14 medium-sized TRBJ1-2 TRBV27 CASSFRDRADGYTF
16 many TRBJ2-4 TRBV5-1 CASSLAGSGAKNIQYF
14 many TRBJ2-5 TRBV20-1 CSGRGRLIWETQYF
12 many TRBJ1-6 TRBV5-4 CASSSTHSPLHF
14 many TRBJ2-3 TRBV6-1 CASSLRRGRDTQYF
15 - TRBJ2-1 TRBV10-2 CASSPPVASYNEQFF
15 many TRBJ2-2 TRBV11-2 CASSLVIASTGELFF
16 few TRBJ1-5 TRBV12-3/TRBV12-4 CASTKADRNPNQPQHF
15 few TRBJ2-1 TRBV5-1 CAGSPDPTSYNEQFF
12 many TRBJ1-4 TRBV20-1 CSARDGREKLFF
14 many TRBJ1-4 TRBV6-1 CASRMGGGNEKLFF